The TCR beta chain described here comes from a study of response to subunit inactivated influenza vaccine. Study-wide results and caveats: Authors suggested few new T cells are recruited by each seasonal influenza vaccination.

The CDR3 sequence is 17 residues long. J lost 3 bases, V lost 1 base, and 8 bases had no gene match. Germline values: CDR1 MGHRA, CDR2 YSYEKL. TCRdb called the RT-PCR reads again in MiXCR, with one record for every CDR3 protein. The table records fewer than 600,000 distinct CDR3 sequences, around 7.7% of them present only once. This clonotype was counted a few times. What it recognizes is unknown. This chain connects TRBV4-1 to TRBJ1-2; TRBD1 aligns across 10 bases. The TCR sequence derives from a man in his fifties or sixties who received an inactivated influenza vaccine. The input for sequencing was PBMCs from blood, taken about 23 months after vaccination. The CDR3 loop reads CASSQGLRDRGYYGYTF. CDR3 sequence (DNA): TGCGCCAGCAGCCAAGGCCTCCGGGACAGGGGATACTATGGCTACACCTTC.